These T cell receptor beta chains were read from a single sample in a study of cytomegalovirus exposure and HLA in healthy donors. The assay was immunoSEQ multiplex PCR, and TCRdb's table has in-frame clones only and misses some. The sample consists of roughly 120,000 clones, 70% to 80% of them appearing once. Source material: PBMCs. All receptors derive from a woman under 40 in good health and CMV-seropositive. Each CDR3 is given with its conserved first and last residue. D genes are given only for firm matches. Clone sizes are given selectively: once, few, many, or a class where the clone is expanded.

d_call	clone_size	v_call	j_call	cdr3_nt	cdr3_aa
TRBD1	NA	TRBV5-1	TRBJ2-7	TGCGCCAGCAGCTTGGCCGAACAGGGGATGGCCGAGCAGTACTTC	CASSLAEQGMAEQYF
NA	NA	TRBV11-2	TRBJ2-5	TGTGCCAGCAGCTTAGATATTGGGCGACAGGACCAGTACTTC	CASSLDIGRQDQYF
NA	NA	TRBV30	TRBJ2-4	TGTGCCTGGAACGAGGTTGGCGGGACAGCGCTCTTC	CAWNEVGGTALF
TRBD1	NA	TRBV19	TRBJ1-5	TGTGCCAGTAAACCTTGGGGGACAGGTCCGTCTTATAGCAATCAGCCCCAGCATTTT	CASKPWGTGPSYSNQPQHF
TRBD1	NA	TRBV6-5	TRBJ1-2	TGTGCCAGCAGTCTCCCGGGACAGGGGGCGAAGGGCTACACCTTC	CASSLPGQGAKGYTF
NA	NA	TRBV9	TRBJ2-2	TGTGCCAGCAGCTCCCGCGGTACCGGGGAGCTGTTTTTT	CASSSRGTGELFF
TRBD1	NA	TRBV25-1	TRBJ1-2	TGTGCCAGCAGTGGGACCGGGACAGGGCCCGGCTACACCTTC	CASSGTGTGPGYTF
NA	NA	TRBV6-1	TRBJ1-1	TGTGCCAGCAGGAGAAACACTGAAGCTTTCTTT	CASRRNTEAFF
NA	NA	TRBV25-1	TRBJ1-1	TGTGCCAGCACCTCTGGGCCCTCTGAAGCTTTCTTT	CASTSGPSEAFF
TRBD2	once	TRBV6-5	TRBJ2-7	TGTGCCAGCAGTTACCGCCGACTAGCGGGAGGGCACGAGCAGTACTTC	CASSYRRLAGGHEQYF
NA	few	TRBV6-4	TRBJ2-7	TGTGCCAGCAGTGAGGACGGGGCCTACGAGCAGTACTTC	CASSEDGAYEQYF
TRBD2	NA	TRBV30	TRBJ2-1	TGTGCCTGGAGTGTAACTAGCGGGACTGAGCAGTTCTTC	CAWSVTSGTEQFF
TRBD1	few	TRBV11-1	TRBJ1-1	TGTGCCAGCAGCTTCCCCAAGACAGGGTACACTGAAGCTTTCTTT	CASSFPKTGYTEAFF
TRBD1	NA	TRBV28	TRBJ1-2	TGTGCCAGCAGCCTGGGACAGGGCTATGGCTACACCTTC	CASSLGQGYGYTF
TRBD2	few	TRBV5-4	TRBJ2-3	TGTGCCAGCAGCTCCTATTCTAGCGGGGGGGCAATAGATACGCAGTATTTT	CASSSYSSGGAIDTQYF
TRBD1	few	TRBV6-1	TRBJ1-1	TGTGCCAGCAGTGTGGACAGGGGTACTGAAGCTTTCTTT	CASSVDRGTEAFF
NA	NA	TRBV7-9	TRBJ1-3	TGTGCCAGCAGCTTAGCCGGGAGGGGTTTGGGTGGAAACACCATATATTTT	CASSLAGRGLGGNTIYF
NA	NA	TRBV6-5	TRBJ2-1	TGTGCCAGCAGGGATCCCCAGGGGTCCTACAATGAGCAGTTCTTC	CASRDPQGSYNEQFF
TRBD1	NA	TRBV2	TRBJ2-3	TGTGCCAGCAGGGGGGGACAGGGAGAAGGAGATACGCAGTATTTT	CASRGGQGEGDTQYF
TRBD2	NA	TRBV19	TRBJ2-5	TGTGCCAGTAGTCTCTCCCGTTCGACTAGCGGGGGACAAGAGACCCAGTACTTC	CASSLSRSTSGGQETQYF
TRBD2	NA	TRBV5-5	TRBJ2-1	TGTGCCAGCAGACCCGCGGGAGGGCCCGGGAATGAGCAGTTCTTC	CASRPAGGPGNEQFF
TRBD1	NA	TRBV10-3	TRBJ2-7	TGTGCCATCAGTGAACAGGGGGCGGATCAAAGAAGCTCCTACGAGCAGTACTTC	CAISEQGADQRSSYEQYF
TRBD2	NA	TRBV4-1	TRBJ2-3	TGCGCCAGCACCCACCTCATAGCGGGAGGTCAAGATACGCAGTATTTT	CASTHLIAGGQDTQYF
NA	NA	TRBV29-1	TRBJ1-1	TGCAGCGCCGGACAGCAGAACACTGAAGCTTTCTTT	CSAGQQNTEAFF
NA	NA	TRBV7-9	TRBJ2-5	TGTGCCAGCAGTCATGGCAGCCAAGAGACCCAGTACTTC	CASSHGSQETQYF
NA	NA	TRBV5-1	TRBJ2-1	TGCGCCAGCAGCTTGGTAATCGCTAGCTCCTACAATGAGCAGTTCTTC	CASSLVIASSYNEQFF
NA	once	TRBV2	TRBJ2-7	TGTGCCAGCAGTGATCGGGCAGGGGAAGGGTACGAGCAGTACTTC	CASSDRAGEGYEQYF
TRBD1	NA	TRBV30	TRBJ1-1	TGTGCCTCGCCCAGGGGGACTGAAGCTTTCTTT	CASPRGTEAFF
NA	NA	TRBV5-5	TRBJ1-1	TGTGCCAGCAGCCCGACAGAATTCACTGAAGCTTTCTTT	CASSPTEFTEAFF
NA	NA	TRBV13	TRBJ1-1	TGTGCCAGCAGCTTAGTCAGGGGTGGTGAAGCTTTCTTT	CASSLVRGGEAFF
TRBD1	NA	TRBV11-3	TRBJ2-5	TGTGCCAGCACCCCTGGGGACAGGGAAAGGGCCCAGTACTTC	CASTPGDRERAQYF
NA	NA	TRBV21-1	TRBJ1-5	TGTGCCAGCTGGCGTGGACAGTATAGCAATCAGCCCCAGCATTTT	CASWRGQYSNQPQHF
TRBD2	NA	TRBV4-1	TRBJ2-2	TGCGCCAGCAGCCAAGCTTCCTTGGGTCAGGGAGGGACCGGGGAGCTGTTTTTT	CASSQASLGQGGTGELFF
TRBD2	NA	TRBV10-3	TRBJ2-1	TGTGCCATCAGTGACCTTCTAGCGGGAGGATCCTACAATGAGCAGTTCTTC	CAISDLLAGGSYNEQFF
NA	few	TRBV7-6	TRBJ1-2	TGTGCCAGCAGCTTAGATGAGGGGGACTATGGCTACACCTTC	CASSLDEGDYGYTF
NA	NA	TRBV28	TRBJ1-1	TGTGCCAGCAGTTTATCCGGGGGTTCCAACACTGAAGCTTTCTTT	CASSLSGGSNTEAFF
NA	NA	TRBV6-5	TRBJ2-5	TGTGCCAGCAGTTACGCAGGGTCCTCGTCTGAGACCCAGTACTTC	CASSYAGSSSETQYF
TRBD2	few	TRBV9	TRBJ2-2	TGTGCCAGCGGACGCGGGGCGGGAGGATCGAACACCGGGGAGCTGTTTTTT	CASGRGAGGSNTGELFF
NA	NA	TRBV10-3	TRBJ2-7	TGTGCCATCTCCTCATCAGGGGTCGAGCAGTACTTC	CAISSSGVEQYF
NA	once	TRBV6-1	TRBJ2-3	TGTGCCAGCAGTTTAGTAGATACGCAGTATTTT	CASSLVDTQYF
NA	NA	TRBV4-2	TRBJ1-1	TGTGCCAGCAGCCAAGATGAGAGAATGAACACTGAAGCTTTCTTT	CASSQDERMNTEAFF
TRBD1	once	TRBV19	TRBJ1-5	TGTGCCAGTAGTATTTACAGGGGGCAGGATAATCAGCCCCAGCATTTT	CASSIYRGQDNQPQHF